This T cell receptor beta chain was documented in a study of blood T cell repertoires in COVID-19. About the research overall: Some COVID-19 samples were acute and others convalescent; all came from the United States, Italy and Spain. T cells, B-cell-depleted T cells, or PBMCs supplied cDNA or gDNA.

How the authors handled the data: Estimates of nucleated cell counts were drawn from the amplification of reference gene primers. Libraries were prepared by immunoSEQ multiplex PCR; TCRdb keeps only in-frame clonotypes and omits some of them. V and J calls plus clone size are reproduced from that table; the DNA served to infer D and trimming. The sample carries about 80,000 clones, roughly 82% recorded once. Trimming at V came to 4 bases and at J to 7 bases, leaving 11 bases not matched to a gene. CDR3 size: 16 residues. CDR1 SGHDT and CDR2 YYEEEE come from the germline V gene. The sequence derives from a man at least 80 years old with acute or convalescent COVID-19. The sequencing sample was made of peripheral blood. This rearrangement joins TRBV5-6 to TRBJ1-2, with 12 bases identical to TRBD1. CDR3 sequence (DNA): TGTGCCAGCAGCCCTCTGGGACAGGGGGCGCGGGCTGGCTACACCTTC. This sequence encodes CASSPLGQGARAGYTF. The entire variable domain, with the rest obtained from reference TRBV5-6 and TRBJ1-2, is as follows: DAGVTQSPTHLIKTRGQQVTLRCSPKSGHDTVSWYQQALGQGPQFIFQYYEEEERQRGNFPDRFSGHQFPNYSSELNVNALLLGDSALYLCASSPLGQGARAGYTFGSGTRLTVV.